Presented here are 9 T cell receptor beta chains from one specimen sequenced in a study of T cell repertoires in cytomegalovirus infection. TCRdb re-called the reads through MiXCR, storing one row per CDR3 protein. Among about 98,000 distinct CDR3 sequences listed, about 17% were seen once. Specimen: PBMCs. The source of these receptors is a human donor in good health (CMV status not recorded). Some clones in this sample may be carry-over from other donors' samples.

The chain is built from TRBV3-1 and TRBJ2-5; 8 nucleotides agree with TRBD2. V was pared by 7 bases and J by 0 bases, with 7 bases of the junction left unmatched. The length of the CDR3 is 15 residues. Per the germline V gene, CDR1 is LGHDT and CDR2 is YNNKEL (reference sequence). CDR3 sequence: CASTPGGAYQETQYF. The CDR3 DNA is TGTGCCAGCACCCCCGGGGGGGCGTACCAAGAGACCCAGTACTTC.

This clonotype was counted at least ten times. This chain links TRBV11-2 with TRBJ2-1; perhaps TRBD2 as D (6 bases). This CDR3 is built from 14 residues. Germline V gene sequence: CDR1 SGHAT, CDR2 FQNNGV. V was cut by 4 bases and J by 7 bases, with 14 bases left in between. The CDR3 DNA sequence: TGTGCCAGCAGCTCCCGGGGACTCATTAATGAGCAGTTCTTC. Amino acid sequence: CASSSRGLINEQFF.

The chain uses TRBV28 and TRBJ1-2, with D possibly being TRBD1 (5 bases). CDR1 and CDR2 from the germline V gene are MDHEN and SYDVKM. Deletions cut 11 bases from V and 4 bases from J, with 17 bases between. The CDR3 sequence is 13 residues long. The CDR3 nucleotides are TGTGCCGCTAACCCTGGGGGGGGCTATGGCTACACCTTC. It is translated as CAANPGGGYGYTF.

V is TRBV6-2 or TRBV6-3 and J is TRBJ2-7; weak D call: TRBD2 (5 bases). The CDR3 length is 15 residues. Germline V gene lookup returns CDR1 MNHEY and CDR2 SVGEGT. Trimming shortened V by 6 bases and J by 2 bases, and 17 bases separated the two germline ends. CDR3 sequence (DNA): TGTGCCAGCAGCCACCCCTCCGACGGGACCTACGAGCAGTACTTC. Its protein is CASSHPSDGTYEQYF.

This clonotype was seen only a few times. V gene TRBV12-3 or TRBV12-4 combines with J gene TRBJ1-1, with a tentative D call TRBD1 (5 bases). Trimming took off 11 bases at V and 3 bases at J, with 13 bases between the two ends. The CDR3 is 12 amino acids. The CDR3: CAVRPGDTEAFF. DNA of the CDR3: TGTGCCGTCAGGCCGGGGGACACTGAAGCTTTCTTT.

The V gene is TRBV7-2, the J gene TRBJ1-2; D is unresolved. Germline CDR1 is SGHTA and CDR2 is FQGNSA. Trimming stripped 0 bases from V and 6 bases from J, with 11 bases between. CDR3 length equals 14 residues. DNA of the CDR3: TGTGCCAGCAGCTTAGCCGGGGTTTCGGATGGCTACACCTTC. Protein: CASSLAGVSDGYTF.

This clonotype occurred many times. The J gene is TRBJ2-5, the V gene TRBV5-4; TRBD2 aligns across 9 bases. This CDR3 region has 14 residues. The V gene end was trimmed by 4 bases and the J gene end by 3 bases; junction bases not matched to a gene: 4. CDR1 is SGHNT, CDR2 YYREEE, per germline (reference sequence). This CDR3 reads CASSARTSEETQYF. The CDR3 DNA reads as TGTGCCAGCAGCGCCCGGACTAGCGAAGAGACCCAGTACTTC.

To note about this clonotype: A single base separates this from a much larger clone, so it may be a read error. CDR3 sequence: CAGSLPGLSSGNTIYF. CDR3 coding DNA: TGTGCCGGCAGCTTGCCGGGACTGAGCTCTGGAAACACCATATATTTT. The genes are TRBV7-9 and TRBJ1-3; a possible D gene is TRBD1 (5 bases). Germline CDR1 reads SEHNR; CDR2 reads FQNEAQ (reference sequence). The CDR3 runs to 16 residues.

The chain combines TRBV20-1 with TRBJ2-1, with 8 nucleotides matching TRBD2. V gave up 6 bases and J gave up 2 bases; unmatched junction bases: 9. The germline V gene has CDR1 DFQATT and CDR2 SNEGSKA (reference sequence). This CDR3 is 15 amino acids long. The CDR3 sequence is CSAAGGGATYNEQFF. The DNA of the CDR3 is TGCAGTGCCGCCGGGGGGGGGGCCACCTACAATGAGCAGTTCTTC.